Listed below are T cell receptor beta chains from one sample, sequenced in a study of neoadjuvant anti-PD-1 for oral cavity cancer. The data were produced by immunoSEQ multiplex PCR, yet TCRdb's version contains in-frame clones alone and is incomplete. The sample yields approximately 17,000 clones, about two thirds seen once. The sequenced sample was PBMCs, obtained before nivolumab (anti-PD-1) treatment. These receptor sequences come from a person between 40 and 85 years old with oral cavity squamous cell carcinoma. The CDR3 runs from the conserved cysteine through the conserved F or W. The D gene is left open where the match is weak. Clone size, where shown, is once, few, many, or a class for clones that have expanded.

CDR3: CASSQGLAGLNEQFF
DNA: TGTGCCAGCAGCCAGGGACTAGCGGGCCTCAATGAGCAGTTCTTC
J: TRBJ2-1
V: TRBV11-2
size: -
D: TRBD2

CDR3: CASDGYTF
DNA: TGTGCCAGCGATGGCTACACCTTC
J: TRBJ1-2
V: TRBV6-1
size: few
D: -

CDR3: CASSLGRGTDTQYF
DNA: TGCGCCAGCAGCTTAGGCAGGGGAACAGATACGCAGTATTTT
J: TRBJ2-3
V: TRBV5-1
size: -
D: -

CDR3: CASSLFNVGGGGTGELFF
DNA: TGTGCCAGCAGTTTATTCAACGTTGGGGGAGGGGGCACCGGGGAGCTGTTTTTT
J: TRBJ2-2
V: TRBV27
size: few
D: -

CDR3: CASSDAGELFF
DNA: TGCGCCAGCAGTGACGCCGGGGAGCTGTTTTTT
J: TRBJ2-2
V: TRBV10-1
size: few
D: -

CDR3: CASSSQAGRTYEQYF
DNA: TGTGCCAGCAGTTCTCAAGCGGGGCGGACCTACGAGCAGTACTTC
J: TRBJ2-7
V: TRBV6-6
size: once
D: TRBD2

CDR3: CASRGHEGVNTEAFF
DNA: TGTGCCAGTAGAGGGCACGAGGGCGTGAACACTGAAGCTTTCTTT
J: TRBJ1-1
V: TRBV19
size: -
D: -

CDR3: CAISESTRSDEQYF
DNA: TGTGCCATCAGTGAGTCGACTCGCTCGGACGAGCAGTACTTC
J: TRBJ2-7
V: TRBV10-3
size: -
D: -

CDR3: CASSLWGGEAFF
DNA: TGTGCCAGCAGTTTGTGGGGCGGTGAAGCTTTCTTT
J: TRBJ1-1
V: TRBV28
size: few
D: -

CDR3: CASSPGSGANVLTF
DNA: TGTGCCAGCAGCCCAGGGTCTGGGGCCAACGTCCTGACTTTC
J: TRBJ2-6
V: TRBV11-3
size: -
D: -

CDR3: CASSPRGYTEAFF
DNA: TGTGCCAGCAGTCCCAGGGGGTATACTGAAGCTTTCTTT
J: TRBJ1-1
V: TRBV6-5
size: -
D: TRBD1

CDR3: CATSSRDSNYEQYF
DNA: TGTGCCACCAGCTCCCGGGACAGTAACTACGAGCAGTACTTC
J: TRBJ2-7
V: TRBV15
size: -
D: TRBD1

CDR3: CASSFQGAGDTQYF
DNA: TGTGCCAGCAGTTTTCAGGGGGCGGGAGATACGCAGTATTTT
J: TRBJ2-3
V: TRBV25-1
size: -
D: TRBD1

CDR3: CAIRSLDTDTQYF
DNA: TGTGCCATCAGATCGTTAGATACAGATACGCAGTATTTT
J: TRBJ2-3
V: TRBV10-3
size: -
D: -

CDR3: CASSEIRGLAAIKGEQFF
DNA: TGCGCCAGCAGTGAGATCCGAGGACTAGCGGCTATCAAGGGTGAGCAGTTCTTC
J: TRBJ2-1
V: TRBV10-1
size: once
D: TRBD2

CDR3: CASTSTGNTEAFF
DNA: TGTGCCAGCACCTCCACAGGGAACACTGAAGCTTTCTTT
J: TRBJ1-1
V: TRBV6-5
size: once
D: -

CDR3: CASSPGQLNEKLFF
DNA: TGTGCCAGCAGTCCGGGACAGCTTAATGAAAAACTGTTTTTT
J: TRBJ1-4
V: TRBV2
size: -
D: TRBD1

CDR3: CASSLGLAGEGDTQYF
DNA: TGTGCCAGCAGCCTGGGACTAGCGGGAGAGGGAGATACGCAGTATTTT
J: TRBJ2-3
V: TRBV14
size: -
D: TRBD2

CDR3: CASKVDRAKAFF
DNA: TGTGCCAGCAAGGTGGACAGGGCAAAAGCTTTCTTT
J: TRBJ1-1
V: TRBV6-6
size: few
D: TRBD1

CDR3: CASSDQGAKDTQYF
DNA: TGTGCCAGCAGTGATCAGGGGGCGAAGGATACGCAGTATTTT
J: TRBJ2-3
V: TRBV6-5
size: -
D: TRBD1

CDR3: CASSEPPREGQSNIQYF
DNA: TGTGCCAGCAGTGAGCCTCCTAGAGAGGGCCAGTCAAACATTCAGTACTTC
J: TRBJ2-4
V: TRBV25-1
size: -
D: -

CDR3: CATSRDLEGAEKLFF
DNA: TGTGCCACCAGCAGAGATCTGGAGGGGGCTGAAAAACTGTTTTTT
J: TRBJ1-4
V: TRBV15
size: -
D: TRBD1

CDR3: CASREAGQQPQHF
DNA: TGTGCCAGCAGGGAGGCGGGGCAGCAGCCCCAGCATTTT
J: TRBJ1-5
V: TRBV6-1
size: -
D: -

CDR3: CASSPPGGRYGYTF
DNA: TGTGCCAGCAGCCCGCCAGGGGGCCGATATGGCTACACCTTC
J: TRBJ1-2
V: TRBV14
size: -
D: TRBD1

CDR3: CASSLNRGPSTEAFF
DNA: TGTGCCAGCAGCCTCAACAGGGGACCTAGCACTGAAGCTTTCTTT
J: TRBJ1-1
V: TRBV5-6
size: -
D: TRBD1

CDR3: CASSWDRPNEQFF
DNA: TGCGCCAGCAGTTGGGACCGCCCAAATGAGCAGTTCTTC
J: TRBJ2-1
V: TRBV5-1
size: -
D: -

CDR3: CASSVEILTEAFF
DNA: TGTGCCAGCAGCGTAGAGATTTTGACTGAAGCTTTCTTT
J: TRBJ1-1
V: TRBV9
size: -
D: -

CDR3: CASSLVAGNGELFF
DNA: TGTGCCAGCAGCTTAGTAGCGGGGAACGGGGAGCTGTTTTTT
J: TRBJ2-2
V: TRBV11-2
size: once
D: TRBD2

CDR3: CASSYNRGHTYNEQFF
DNA: TGTGCCAGCAGTTACAACAGGGGGCACACCTACAATGAGCAGTTCTTC
J: TRBJ2-1
V: TRBV6-5
size: few
D: TRBD1

CDR3: CAWSESAGHTEAFF
DNA: TGTGCCTGGAGTGAATCCGCCGGCCACACTGAAGCTTTCTTT
J: TRBJ1-1
V: TRBV30
size: few
D: -

CDR3: CASSHYSTSGANVLTF
DNA: TGTGCCAGCAGCCACTACAGTACCTCTGGGGCCAACGTCCTGACTTTC
J: TRBJ2-6
V: TRBV27
size: -
D: -

CDR3: CASSYSMGPQSYEQYF
DNA: TGTGCCAGCAGCTACTCCATGGGACCGCAATCCTACGAGCAGTACTTC
J: TRBJ2-7
V: TRBV5-6
size: -
D: -

CDR3: CASSLGGRVYEQYF
DNA: TGTGCCAGCAGCTTGGGCGGCAGGGTCTACGAGCAGTACTTC
J: TRBJ2-7
V: TRBV5-6
size: -
D: -

CDR3: CASSFTGELFF
DNA: TGTGCCAGCAGCTTCACCGGGGAGCTGTTTTTT
J: TRBJ2-2
V: TRBV11-1
size: -
D: -

CDR3: CASSYLRGGGADTQYF
DNA: TGTGCCAGCAGTTACCTCAGGGGTGGGGGTGCAGATACGCAGTATTTT
J: TRBJ2-3
V: TRBV6-5
size: -
D: -

CDR3: CASSLAGANVLTF
DNA: TGTGCCAGCAGCTTGGCTGGGGCCAACGTCCTGACTTTC
J: TRBJ2-6
V: TRBV7-3
size: -
D: -

CDR3: CAISQMSNGELFF
DNA: TGTGCCATCAGCCAAATGAGCAACGGGGAGCTGTTTTTT
J: TRBJ2-2
V: TRBV10-3
size: few
D: -

CDR3: CSTRTSTDTQYF
DNA: TGCAGCACCCGGACTAGCACAGATACGCAGTATTTT
J: TRBJ2-3
V: TRBV29-1
size: -
D: -

CDR3: CASSMDIGLAGHNEQFF
DNA: TGCGCCAGCAGCATGGACATCGGACTAGCGGGACACAATGAGCAGTTCTTC
J: TRBJ2-1
V: TRBV5-1
size: -
D: TRBD2

CDR3: CASNRDVILQPQHF
DNA: TGTGCCAGCAACCGGGACGTGATCTTGCAGCCCCAGCATTTT
J: TRBJ1-5
V: TRBV19
size: -
D: -

CDR3: CAWSPWDISGNTIYF
DNA: TGTGCCTGGAGCCCCTGGGACATCTCTGGAAACACCATATATTTT
J: TRBJ1-3
V: TRBV30
size: -
D: -

CDR3: CASSLVRGTNTGELFF
DNA: TGTGCCAGCAGCTTAGTTCGCGGGACGAACACCGGGGAGCTGTTTTTT
J: TRBJ2-2
V: TRBV7-9
size: few
D: -

CDR3: CAISSPAGGRETQYF
DNA: TGTGCCATCAGTTCCCCAGCGGGAGGTCGGGAGACCCAGTACTTC
J: TRBJ2-5
V: TRBV10-3
size: few
D: TRBD2

CDR3: CAWSARDRVTGELFF
DNA: TGTGCCTGGAGCGCCCGGGACAGGGTTACCGGGGAGCTGTTTTTT
J: TRBJ2-2
V: TRBV30
size: -
D: TRBD1

CDR3: CASMPIAGGPSNEQYF
DNA: TGTGCCAGCATGCCTATAGCGGGAGGGCCCTCGAACGAGCAGTACTTC
J: TRBJ2-7
V: TRBV2
size: -
D: TRBD2

CDR3: CAIWGGEGTDTQYF
DNA: TGTGCCATCTGGGGGGGGGAGGGCACAGATACGCAGTATTTT
J: TRBJ2-3
V: TRBV10-3
size: -
D: TRBD2

CDR3: CASSSTVNEKLFF
DNA: TGTGCCAGCAGTTCCACAGTTAATGAAAAACTGTTTTTT
J: TRBJ1-4
V: TRBV6-5
size: -
D: -

CDR3: CASSRRSSGSSYEQYF
DNA: TGCGCCAGCAGCCGCAGATCTAGCGGGAGCTCCTACGAGCAGTACTTC
J: TRBJ2-7
V: TRBV5-1
size: few
D: TRBD2

CDR3: CASSSSVGNQYF
DNA: TGTGCCAGCAGCTCCTCTGTGGGGAACCAGTACTTC
J: TRBJ2-5
V: TRBV5-6
size: -
D: -

CDR3: CASSPGTGVGYTF
DNA: TGTGCCAGCAGCCCCGGGACAGGGGTTGGCTACACCTTC
J: TRBJ1-2
V: TRBV6-6
size: -
D: TRBD1

CDR3: CASRETFYGYTF
DNA: TGTGCCAGCAGGGAGACCTTCTATGGCTACACCTTC
J: TRBJ1-2
V: TRBV6-6
size: -
D: -

CDR3: CASSEPAGPYEQYF
DNA: TGTGCCAGCAGTGAACCCGCGGGGCCCTACGAGCAGTACTTC
J: TRBJ2-7
V: TRBV6-1
size: -
D: -

CDR3: CASSLGQGVISYEQYF
DNA: TGTGCCAGCAGCTTGGGACAGGGGGTGATCTCCTACGAGCAGTACTTC
J: TRBJ2-7
V: TRBV5-5
size: few
D: TRBD1

CDR3: CASSIQSLNTEAFF
DNA: TGTGCCAGTAGTATTCAGTCCTTGAACACTGAAGCTTTCTTT
J: TRBJ1-1
V: TRBV19
size: few
D: -

CDR3: CSVDQSGSVLTF
DNA: TGCAGCGTTGACCAGTCGGGAAGCGTCCTGACTTTC
J: TRBJ2-6
V: TRBV29-1
size: -
D: -

CDR3: CASSVGVNEKLFF
DNA: TGTGCCAGCAGTGTGGGGGTTAATGAAAAACTGTTTTTT
J: TRBJ1-4
V: TRBV6-1
size: -
D: -

CDR3: CASRRQVPDTQYF
DNA: TGCGCCAGCAGGAGACAGGTCCCAGATACGCAGTATTTT
J: TRBJ2-3
V: TRBV5-1
size: -
D: -

CDR3: CAISEGRDTSYNEQFF
DNA: TGTGCCATCAGTGAGGGACGGGATACTTCCTACAATGAGCAGTTCTTC
J: TRBJ2-1
V: TRBV10-3
size: few
D: -

CDR3: CASSEAGAFTGELFF
DNA: TGTGCCAGCAGTGAGGCGGGAGCCTTTACCGGGGAGCTGTTTTTT
J: TRBJ2-2
V: TRBV6-4
size: -
D: TRBD2

CDR3: CASTLDRGGTGELFF
DNA: TGTGCCAGCACCCTCGACAGGGGGGGAACCGGGGAGCTGTTTTTT
J: TRBJ2-2
V: TRBV7-9
size: -
D: TRBD1